This T cell receptor beta chain stems from a study of human T cells and chemical hapten exposure. Time point defined: pre-sensitization, week 0. Described treatment: therapeutic diphenylcyclopropenone sensitization with weekly scalp DPC. This clonotype was counted at least ten times. TCRdb recomputed calls from the RACE reads with MiXCR, one row per CDR3 protein. Of 250,000 to 300,000 distinct CDR3 sequences listed, around 7% are singletons. Trimming stripped 3 bases from V and 0 bases from J, with 4 bases between. This CDR3 has 13 residues. CDR1 and CDR2 from the germline V gene are SGHDT and YYEEEE. The source material was whole blood, sampled in connection with sensitization to the hapten diphenylcyclopropenone (DPC). V is TRBV5-6 and J is TRBJ1-5; D unclear. This receptor was identified in a man between 18 and 29 years old with alopecia areata. Some clones in this sample may be carry-over from other donors' samples. The chain's CDR3 is CASSYYSNQPQHF. CDR3 nucleotide sequence: TGTGCCAGCAGCTACTATAGCAATCAGCCCCAGCATTTT.